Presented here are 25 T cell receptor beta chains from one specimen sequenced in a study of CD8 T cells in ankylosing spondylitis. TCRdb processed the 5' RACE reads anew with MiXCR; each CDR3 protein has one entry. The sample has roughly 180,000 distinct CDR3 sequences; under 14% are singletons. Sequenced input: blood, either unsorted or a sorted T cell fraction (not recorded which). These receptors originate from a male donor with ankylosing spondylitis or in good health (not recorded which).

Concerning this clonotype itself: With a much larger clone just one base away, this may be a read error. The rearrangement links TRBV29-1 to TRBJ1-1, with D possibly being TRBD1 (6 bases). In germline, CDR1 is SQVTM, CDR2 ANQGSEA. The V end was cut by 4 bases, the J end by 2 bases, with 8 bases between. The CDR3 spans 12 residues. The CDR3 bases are TGCAGCGTTGGCGGGGGCAACACTGAAGCTTTCTTT. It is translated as CSVGGGNTEAFF.

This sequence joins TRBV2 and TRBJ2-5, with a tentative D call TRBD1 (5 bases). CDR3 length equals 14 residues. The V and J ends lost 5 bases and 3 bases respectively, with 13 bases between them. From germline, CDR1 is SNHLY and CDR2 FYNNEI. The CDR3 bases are TGTGCCAGCAGTTCCAGGACACCAAAAGAGACCCAGTACTTC. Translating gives CASSSRTPKETQYF.

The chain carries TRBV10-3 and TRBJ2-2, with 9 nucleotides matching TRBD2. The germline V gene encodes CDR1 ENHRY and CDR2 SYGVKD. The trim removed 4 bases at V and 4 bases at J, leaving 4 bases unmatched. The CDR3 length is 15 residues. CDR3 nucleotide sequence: TGTGCCATCAGTGGAGCGGGAGGAGGCACCGGGGAGCTGTTTTTT. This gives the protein CAISGAGGGTGELFF.

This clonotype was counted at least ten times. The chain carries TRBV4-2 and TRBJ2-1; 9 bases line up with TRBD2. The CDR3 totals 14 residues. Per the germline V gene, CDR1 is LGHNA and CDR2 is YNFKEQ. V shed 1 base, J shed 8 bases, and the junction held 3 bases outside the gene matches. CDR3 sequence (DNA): TGTGCCAGCAGCCAAGTCACTAGCGGGCATGAGCAGTTCTTC. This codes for CASSQVTSGHEQFF.

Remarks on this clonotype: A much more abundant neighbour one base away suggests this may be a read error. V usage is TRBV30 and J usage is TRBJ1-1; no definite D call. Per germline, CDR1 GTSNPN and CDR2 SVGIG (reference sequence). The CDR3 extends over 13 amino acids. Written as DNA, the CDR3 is TGTACCTGGAAGGACGGATGGAACACTGAAGCTTTCTTT. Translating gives CTWKDGWNTEAFF. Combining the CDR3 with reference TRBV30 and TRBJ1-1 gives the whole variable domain SQTIHQWPATLVQPVGSPLSLECTVEGTSNPNLYWYRQAAGRGLQLLFYSVGIGQISSEVPQNLSASRPQDRQFILSSKKLLLSDSGFYLCTWKDGWNTEAFFGQGTRLTVV.

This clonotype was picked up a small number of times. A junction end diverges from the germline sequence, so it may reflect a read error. The CDR3 loop reads CASSQANPGQIPSMNTEAFF. Written as DNA, the CDR3 is TGTGCCAGCAGTCAAGCCAATCCGGGACAAATACCTTCTATGAACACTGAAGCTTTCTTT. The chain joins TRBV6-1 to TRBJ1-1; perhaps TRBD1 as D (6 bases). Germline V lookup: CDR1 MNHNS, CDR2 SASEGT. The CDR3 consists of 20 residues.

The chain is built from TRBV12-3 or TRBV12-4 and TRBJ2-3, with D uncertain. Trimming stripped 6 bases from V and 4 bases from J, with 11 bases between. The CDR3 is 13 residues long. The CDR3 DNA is TGTGCCAGCAGGAGTCTCGACGCAGATACGCAGTATTTT. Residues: CASRSLDADTQYF.

Here the CDR3 reads CASSQGQNYGYTF. In DNA, the CDR3 is TGTGCCAGCAGCCAGGGACAGAACTATGGCTACACCTTC. The rearrangement links TRBV7-2 to TRBJ1-2; the match to TRBD1 covers 7 bases. V was clipped by 5 bases and J by 2 bases; unmatched bases: 2. This CDR3 contains 13 residues. The V gene's germline CDR1 is SGHTA and CDR2 FQGNSA.

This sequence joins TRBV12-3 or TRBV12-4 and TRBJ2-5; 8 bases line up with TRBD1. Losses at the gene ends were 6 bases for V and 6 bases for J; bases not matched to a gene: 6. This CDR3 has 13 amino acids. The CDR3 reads CASRHRGYKTQYF. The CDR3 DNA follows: TGTGCCAGCAGACACAGGGGGTACAAGACCCAGTACTTC.

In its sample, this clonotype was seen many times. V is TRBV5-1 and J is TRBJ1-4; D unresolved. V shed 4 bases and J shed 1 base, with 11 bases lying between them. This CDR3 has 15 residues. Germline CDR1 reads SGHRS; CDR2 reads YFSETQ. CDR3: CASSKESRTNEKLFF. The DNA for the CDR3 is TGCGCCAGCAGCAAAGAATCTCGAACTAATGAAAAACTGTTTTTT. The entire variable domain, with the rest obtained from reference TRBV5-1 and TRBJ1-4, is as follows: KAGVTQTPRYLIKTRGQQVTLSCSPISGHRSVSWYQQTPGQGLQFLFEYFSETQRNKGNFPGRFSGRQFSNSRSEMNVSTLELGDSALYLCASSKESRTNEKLFFGSGTQLSVL.

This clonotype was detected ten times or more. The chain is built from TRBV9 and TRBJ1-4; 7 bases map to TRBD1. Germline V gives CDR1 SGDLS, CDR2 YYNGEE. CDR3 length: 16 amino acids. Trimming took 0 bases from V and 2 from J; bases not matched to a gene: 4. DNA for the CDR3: TGTGCCAGCAGCGTAGATGGCAGGGGGACTAATGAAAAACTGTTTTTT. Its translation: CASSVDGRGTNEKLFF.

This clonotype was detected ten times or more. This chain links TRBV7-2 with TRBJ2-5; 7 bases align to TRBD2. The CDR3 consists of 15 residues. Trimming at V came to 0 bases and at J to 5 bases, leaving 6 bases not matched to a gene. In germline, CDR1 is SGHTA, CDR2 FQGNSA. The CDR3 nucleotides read TGTGCCAGCAGCTTAGCTGGGACTACCAAGGAGACCCAGTACTTC. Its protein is CASSLAGTTKETQYF.

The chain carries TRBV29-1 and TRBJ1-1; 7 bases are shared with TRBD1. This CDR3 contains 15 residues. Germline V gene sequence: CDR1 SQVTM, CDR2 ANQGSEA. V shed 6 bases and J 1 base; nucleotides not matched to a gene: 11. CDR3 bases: TGCAGCGTGGCCTACAGGGGCCCCGCGAACACTGAAGCTTTCTTT. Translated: CSVAYRGPANTEAFF. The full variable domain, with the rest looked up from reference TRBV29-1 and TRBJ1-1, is SAVISQKPSRDICQRGTSLTIQCQVDSQVTMMFWYRQQPGQSLTLIATANQGSEATYESGFVIDKFPISRPNLTFSTLTVSNMSPEDSSIYLCSVAYRGPANTEAFFGQGTRLTVV.

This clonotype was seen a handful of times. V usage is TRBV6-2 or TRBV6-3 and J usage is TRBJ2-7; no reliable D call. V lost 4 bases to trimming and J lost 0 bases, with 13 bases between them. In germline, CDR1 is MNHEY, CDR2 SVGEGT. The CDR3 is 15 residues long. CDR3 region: CASSSGSQRSYEQYF. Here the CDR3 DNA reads TGTGCCAGCAGTTCCGGTAGCCAGCGCTCCTACGAGCAGTACTTC.

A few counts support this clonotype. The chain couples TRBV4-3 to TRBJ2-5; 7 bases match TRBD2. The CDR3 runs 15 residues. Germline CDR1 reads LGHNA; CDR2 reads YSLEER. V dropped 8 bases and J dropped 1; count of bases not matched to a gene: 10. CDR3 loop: CASGRTGGTQETQYF. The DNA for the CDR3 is TGCGCCAGCGGGCGTACGGGGGGTACCCAAGAGACCCAGTACTTC.

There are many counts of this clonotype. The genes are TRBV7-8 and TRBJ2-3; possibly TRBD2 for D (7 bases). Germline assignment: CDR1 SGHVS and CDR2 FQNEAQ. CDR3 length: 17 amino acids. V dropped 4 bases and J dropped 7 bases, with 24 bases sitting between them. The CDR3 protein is CASSSRLRGRGGYTQYF. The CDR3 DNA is TGTGCCAGCAGCTCCCGCCTGCGGGGGCGGGGTGGATATACGCAGTATTTT. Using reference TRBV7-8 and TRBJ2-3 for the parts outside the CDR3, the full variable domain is GAGVSQSPRYKVAKRGQDVALRCDPISGHVSLFWYQQALGQGPEFLTYFQNEAQLDKSGLPSDRFFAERPEGSVSTLKIQRTQQEDSAVYLCASSSRLRGRGGYTQYFGPGTRLTVL.

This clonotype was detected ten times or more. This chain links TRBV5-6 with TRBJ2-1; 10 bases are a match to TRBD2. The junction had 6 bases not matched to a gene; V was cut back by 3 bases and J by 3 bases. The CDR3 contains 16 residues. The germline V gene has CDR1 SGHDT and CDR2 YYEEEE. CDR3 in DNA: TGTGCCAGCAGCTCAACTAGCGGGGTACTCTACAATGAGCAGTTCTTC. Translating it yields CASSSTSGVLYNEQFF.

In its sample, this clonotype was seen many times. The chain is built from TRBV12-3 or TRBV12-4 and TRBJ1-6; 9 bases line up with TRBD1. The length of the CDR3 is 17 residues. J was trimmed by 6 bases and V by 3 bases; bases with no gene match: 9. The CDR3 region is CASSFETGTGSNSPLHF. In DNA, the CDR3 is TGTGCCAGCAGTTTCGAAACCGGGACAGGGAGTAATTCACCCCTCCACTTT.

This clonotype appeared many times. CDR3 in amino acids: CASSPQGWEENEQFF. The CDR3 coding sequence is TGCGCCAGCAGCCCCCAGGGTTGGGAGGAGAATGAGCAGTTCTTC. The V and J genes are TRBV5-1 and TRBJ2-1; a possible D gene is TRBD2 (6 bases). The CDR3 spans 15 residues. Germline V gives CDR1 SGHRS, CDR2 YFSETQ. Trimming cost V 4 bases and J 7 bases, with 18 bases left between them.

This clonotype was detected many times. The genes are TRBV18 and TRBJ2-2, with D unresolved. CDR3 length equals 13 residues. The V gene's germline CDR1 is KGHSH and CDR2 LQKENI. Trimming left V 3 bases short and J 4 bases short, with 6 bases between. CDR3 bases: TGTGCCAGCTCACCTTCCTTCACCGGGGAGCTGTTTTTT. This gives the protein CASSPSFTGELFF.

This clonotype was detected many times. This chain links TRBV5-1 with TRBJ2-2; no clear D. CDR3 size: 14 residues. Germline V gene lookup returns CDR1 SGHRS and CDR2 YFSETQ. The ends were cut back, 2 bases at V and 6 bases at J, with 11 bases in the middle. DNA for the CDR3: TGCGCCAGCAGCTTTCAACCGGGCGCCGGGGAGCTGTTTTTT. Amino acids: CASSFQPGAGELFF.

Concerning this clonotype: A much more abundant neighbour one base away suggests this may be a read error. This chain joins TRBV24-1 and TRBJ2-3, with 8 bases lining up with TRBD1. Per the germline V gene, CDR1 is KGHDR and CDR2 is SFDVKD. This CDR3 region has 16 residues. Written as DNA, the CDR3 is TGTGTCACCAGTGACCCTTCGACAGGGGAAGCAGATACGCAGTATTTT. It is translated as CVTSDPSTGEADTQYF.

The CDR3 nucleotides are TGTGCCAGCAGCTTAGTAGCTGCTGGTAGGAAAGGCTACACCTTC. Amino acid sequence: CASSLVAAGRKGYTF. The V gene is TRBV7-9, the J gene TRBJ1-2; D is unresolved. Looked up from germline, CDR1 is SEHNR and CDR2 is FQNEAQ (reference sequence). The CDR3 covers 15 residues. V shed 1 base and J shed 8 bases, with 17 bases lying between them.

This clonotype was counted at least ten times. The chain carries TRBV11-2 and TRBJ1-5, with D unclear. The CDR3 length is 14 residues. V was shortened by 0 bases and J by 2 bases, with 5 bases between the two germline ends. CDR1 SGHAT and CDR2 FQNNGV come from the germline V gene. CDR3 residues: CASSLEGGNQPQHF. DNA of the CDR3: TGTGCCAGCAGCTTAGAGGGAGGCAATCAGCCCCAGCATTTT.

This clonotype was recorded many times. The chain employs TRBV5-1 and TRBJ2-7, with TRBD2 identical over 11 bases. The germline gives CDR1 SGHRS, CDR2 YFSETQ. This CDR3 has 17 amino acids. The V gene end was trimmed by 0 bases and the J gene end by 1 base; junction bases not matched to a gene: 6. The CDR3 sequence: CASSLASGGSPSYEQYF. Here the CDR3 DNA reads TGCGCCAGCAGCTTGGCTAGCGGGGGGTCCCCTTCCTACGAGCAGTACTTC.